Given below is one T cell receptor (beta chain) in context. The table came from immunoSEQ multiplex PCR; TCRdb's copy has only in-frame clones and leaves some out. The table lists some 130,000 clones, about four fifths of them singletons. This sample stems from a study of blood T cell repertoires in COVID-19. Study as a whole: COVID-19 samples, acute and convalescent, were from the United States, Italy and Spain.

V shed 2 bases and J shed 10 bases, with 12 bases lying between them. Germline V gene sequence: CDR1 SEHNR, CDR2 FQNEAQ (reference sequence). The CDR3 covers 14 residues. Sequencing was carried out using peripheral blood. This receptor was obtained from a woman in her twenties or thirties who had recovered from COVID-19. This chain links TRBV7-9 with TRBJ1-6; no reliable D call. CDR3 loop: CASSLMGLNSPLHF. The DNA of the CDR3 is TGTGCCAGCAGCTTAATGGGCTTGAACTCACCCCTCCACTTT.